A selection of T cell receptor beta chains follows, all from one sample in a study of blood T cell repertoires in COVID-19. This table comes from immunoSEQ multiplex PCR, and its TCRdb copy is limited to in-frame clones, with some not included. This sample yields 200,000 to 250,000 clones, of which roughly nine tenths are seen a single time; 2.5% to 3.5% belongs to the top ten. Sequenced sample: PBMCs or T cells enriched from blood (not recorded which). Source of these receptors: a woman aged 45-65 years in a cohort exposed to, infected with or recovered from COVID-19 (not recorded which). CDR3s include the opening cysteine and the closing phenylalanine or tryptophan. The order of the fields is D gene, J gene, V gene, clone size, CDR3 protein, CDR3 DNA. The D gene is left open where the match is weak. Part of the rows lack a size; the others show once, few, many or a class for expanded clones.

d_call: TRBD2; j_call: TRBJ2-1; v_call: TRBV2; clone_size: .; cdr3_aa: CASSEGRGAYNEQFF; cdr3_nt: TGTGCCAGCAGTGAAGGGCGGGGGGCTTACAATGAGCAGTTCTTC
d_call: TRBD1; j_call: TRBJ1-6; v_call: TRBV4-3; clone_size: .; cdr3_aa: CASSLDRGAYNSPLHF; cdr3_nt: TGCGCCAGCAGCCTTGACAGGGGGGCCTATAATTCACCCCTCCACTTT
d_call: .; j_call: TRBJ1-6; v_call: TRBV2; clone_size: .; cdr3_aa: CASRDPGHTNSPLHF; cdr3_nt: TGTGCCAGCAGAGACCCGGGACACACTAATTCACCCCTCCACTTT
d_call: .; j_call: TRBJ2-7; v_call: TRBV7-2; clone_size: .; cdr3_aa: CASSLARADSGKQYF; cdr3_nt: TGTGCCAGCAGCTTAGCGCGGGCCGACTCTGGAAAGCAGTACTTC
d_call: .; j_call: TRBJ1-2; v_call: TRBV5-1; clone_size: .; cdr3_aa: CASSSGGLAYGYTF; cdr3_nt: TGCGCCAGCAGCTCCGGAGGACTAGCCTATGGCTACACCTTC
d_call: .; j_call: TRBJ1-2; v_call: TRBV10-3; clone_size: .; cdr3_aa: CAISEGGNANYGYTF; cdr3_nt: TGTGCCATCAGTGAGGGGGGGAATGCTAACTATGGCTACACCTTC
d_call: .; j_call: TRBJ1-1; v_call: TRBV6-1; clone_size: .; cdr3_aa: CASSESLGRMNTEAFF; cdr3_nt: TGTGCCAGCAGTGAGTCTTTAGGGAGGATGAACACTGAAGCTTTCTTT
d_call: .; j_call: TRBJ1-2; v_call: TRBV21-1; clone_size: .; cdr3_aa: CASSNRQGHGYTF; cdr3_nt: TGTGCCAGCAGCAACCGACAGGGGCATGGCTACACCTTC
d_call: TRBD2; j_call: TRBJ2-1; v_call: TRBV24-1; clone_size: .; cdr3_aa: CATSDRIAGGPSNEQFF; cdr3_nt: TGTGCCACCAGTGACCGTATAGCGGGGGGGCCATCCAATGAGCAGTTCTTC
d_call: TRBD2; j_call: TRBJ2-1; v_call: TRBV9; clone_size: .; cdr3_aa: CASSPSGGREQFF; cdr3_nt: TGTGCCAGCAGCCCCTCGGGCGGGAGAGAGCAGTTCTTC
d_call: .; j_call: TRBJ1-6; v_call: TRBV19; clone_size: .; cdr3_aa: CASSQSGLKPLHF; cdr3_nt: TGTGCCAGTAGTCAATCAGGGTTAAAGCCCCTCCACTTT
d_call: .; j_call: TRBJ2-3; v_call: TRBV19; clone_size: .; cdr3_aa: CASSNTGFRTDTQYF; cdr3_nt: TGTGCCAGTAGTAATACAGGATTTAGGACCGATACGCAGTATTTT
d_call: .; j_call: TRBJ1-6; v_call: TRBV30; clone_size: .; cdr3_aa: CAWNREYNSPLHF; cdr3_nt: TGTGCCTGGAACAGGGAGTATAATTCACCCCTCCACTTT
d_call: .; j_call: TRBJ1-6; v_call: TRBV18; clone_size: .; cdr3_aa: CASSPDINNSPLHF; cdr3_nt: TGTGCCAGCTCACCGGACATCAATAATTCACCCCTCCACTTT
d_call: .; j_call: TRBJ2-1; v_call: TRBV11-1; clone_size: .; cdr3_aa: CATEGGVDEQFF; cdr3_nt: TGTGCCACCGAGGGTGGGGTCGATGAGCAGTTCTTC
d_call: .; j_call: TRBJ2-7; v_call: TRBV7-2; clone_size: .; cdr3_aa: CASSPSSIQLSYEQYF; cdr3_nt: TGTGCCAGCAGCCCTAGCTCCATTCAGCTCTCCTACGAGCAGTACTTC
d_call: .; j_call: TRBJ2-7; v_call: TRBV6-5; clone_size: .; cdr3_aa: CASSRNREGEQYF; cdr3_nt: TGTGCCAGCAGTCGAAACAGGGAGGGCGAGCAGTACTTC
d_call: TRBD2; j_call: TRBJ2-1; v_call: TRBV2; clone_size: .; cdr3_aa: CASSALAGLYNEQFF; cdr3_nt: TGTGCCAGCAGTGCGCTAGCGGGCCTATACAATGAGCAGTTCTTC
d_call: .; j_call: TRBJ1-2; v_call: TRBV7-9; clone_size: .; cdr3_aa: CATDRAAVRGRYTF; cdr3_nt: TGTGCCACGGACCGGGCAGCGGTCCGTGGGCGCTACACCTTC
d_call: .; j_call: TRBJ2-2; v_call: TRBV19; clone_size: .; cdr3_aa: CASSPGVPGELFF; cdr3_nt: TGTGCCAGTAGCCCGGGGGTTCCCGGGGAGCTGTTTTTT
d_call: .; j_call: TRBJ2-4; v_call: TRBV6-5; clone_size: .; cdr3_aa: CASSYVGGLAKNIQYF; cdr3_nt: TGTGCCAGCAGTTACGTCGGGGGACTAGCCAAAAACATTCAGTACTTC
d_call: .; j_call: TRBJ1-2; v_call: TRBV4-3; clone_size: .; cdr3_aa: CASSPGHPSNYGYTF; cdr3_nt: TGCGCCAGCAGCCCAGGACATCCTTCAAACTATGGCTACACCTTC
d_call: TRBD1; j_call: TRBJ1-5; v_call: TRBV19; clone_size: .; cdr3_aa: CASSMGPGQGTLNQPQHF; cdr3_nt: TGTGCCAGTAGTATGGGTCCGGGACAGGGGACGCTTAATCAGCCCCAGCATTTT
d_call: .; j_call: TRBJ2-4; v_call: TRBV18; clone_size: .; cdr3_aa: CASSPQQGTAPRNIQYF; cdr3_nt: TGTGCCAGCTCACCACAGCAGGGAACCGCCCCACGGAACATTCAGTACTTC
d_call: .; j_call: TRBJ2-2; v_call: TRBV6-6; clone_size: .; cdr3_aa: CASSPTLGGTGELFF; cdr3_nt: TGTGCCAGCAGTCCGACGCTGGGGGGAACCGGGGAGCTGTTTTTT
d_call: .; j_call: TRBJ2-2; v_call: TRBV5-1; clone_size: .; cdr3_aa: CASSLDLAYGTGELFF; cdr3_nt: TGCGCCAGCAGCTTAGATCTAGCGTATGGCACCGGGGAGCTGTTTTTT
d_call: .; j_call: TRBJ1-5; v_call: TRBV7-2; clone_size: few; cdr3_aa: CASSLDRTPYSNQPQHF; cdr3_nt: TGTGCCAGCAGCCTGGACAGAACACCATATAGCAATCAGCCCCAGCATTTT
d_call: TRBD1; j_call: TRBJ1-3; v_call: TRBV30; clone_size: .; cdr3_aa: CAWSGDRVGGNTIYF; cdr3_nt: TGTGCCTGGAGTGGGGACAGGGTAGGGGGAAACACCATATATTTT
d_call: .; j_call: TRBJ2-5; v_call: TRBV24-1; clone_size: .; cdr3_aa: CATGGTTGFQETQYF; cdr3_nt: TGTGCCACCGGAGGCACTACAGGGTTCCAAGAGACCCAGTACTTC
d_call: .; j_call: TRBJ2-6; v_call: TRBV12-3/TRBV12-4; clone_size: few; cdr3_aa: CASSNSGANVLTF; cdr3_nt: TGTGCCAGCAGCAACTCTGGGGCCAACGTCCTGACTTTC
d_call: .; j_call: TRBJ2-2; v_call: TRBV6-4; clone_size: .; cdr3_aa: CASSLAGATGELFF; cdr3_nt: TGTGCCAGCTCCCTCGCAGGGGCAACCGGGGAGCTGTTTTTT
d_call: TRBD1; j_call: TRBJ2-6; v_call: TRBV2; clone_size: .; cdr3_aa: CASMALAGQGFSGANVLTF; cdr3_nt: TGTGCCAGCATGGCGCTTGCGGGACAGGGGTTCTCTGGGGCCAACGTCCTGACTTTC
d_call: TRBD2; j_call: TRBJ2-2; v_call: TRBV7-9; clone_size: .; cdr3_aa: CASSLGGGDTGELFF; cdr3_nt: TGTGCCAGCAGCTTAGGCGGGGGGGACACCGGGGAGCTGTTTTTT
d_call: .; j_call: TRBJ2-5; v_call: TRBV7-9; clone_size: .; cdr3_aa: CASSLLMETQYF; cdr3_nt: TGTGCCAGCAGCTTACTTATGGAGACCCAGTACTTC
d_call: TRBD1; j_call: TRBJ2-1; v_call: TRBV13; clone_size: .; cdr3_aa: CASRGTGTYNEQFF; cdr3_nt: TGTGCCAGCAGGGGGACAGGGACCTACAATGAGCAGTTCTTC
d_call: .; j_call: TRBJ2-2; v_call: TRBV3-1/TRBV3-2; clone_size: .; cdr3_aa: CASSQELGARTGELFF; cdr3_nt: TGTGCCAGCAGCCAAGAGCTGGGGGCACGGACCGGGGAGCTGTTTTTT
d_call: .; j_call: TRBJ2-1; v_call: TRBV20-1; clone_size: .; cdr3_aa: CSASSTYNEQFF; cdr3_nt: TGCAGTGCTAGTTCCACCTACAATGAGCAGTTCTTC
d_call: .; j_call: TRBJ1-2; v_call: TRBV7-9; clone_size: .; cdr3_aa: CASSLDTGSYYGYTF; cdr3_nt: TGTGCCAGCAGCTTAGATACAGGTTCCTACTATGGCTACACCTTC
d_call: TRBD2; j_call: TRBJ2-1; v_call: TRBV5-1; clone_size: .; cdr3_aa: CASSSGTSGLGSYNEQFF; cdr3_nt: TGCGCCAGCAGCTCAGGGACTAGCGGGCTTGGCTCCTACAATGAGCAGTTCTTC
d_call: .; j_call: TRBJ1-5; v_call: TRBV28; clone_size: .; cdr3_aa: CASSQFRGGWRSNQPQHF; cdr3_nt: TGTGCCAGCAGTCAATTCAGGGGAGGGTGGAGAAGCAATCAGCCCCAGCATTTT
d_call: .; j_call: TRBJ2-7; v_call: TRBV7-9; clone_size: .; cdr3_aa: CASSLGAGSEQYF; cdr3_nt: TGTGCCAGCAGCTTAGGGGCCGGTAGCGAGCAGTACTTC
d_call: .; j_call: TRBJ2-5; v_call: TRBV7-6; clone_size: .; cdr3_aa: CASSLDTGLETQYF; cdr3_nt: TGTGCCAGCAGCTTAGATACAGGGCTAGAGACCCAGTACTTC
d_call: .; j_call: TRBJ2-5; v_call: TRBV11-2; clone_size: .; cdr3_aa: CASSLGAAETQYF; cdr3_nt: TGTGCCAGCAGCTTAGGGGCAGCTGAGACCCAGTACTTC
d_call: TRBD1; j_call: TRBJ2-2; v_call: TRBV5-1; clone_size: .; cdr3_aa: CASSSPTGGLSTGELFF; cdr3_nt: TGCGCCAGCAGCTCTCCGACAGGGGGCTTAAGTACCGGGGAGCTGTTTTTT